The clone carrying this TCR beta chain came up once. This sample was taken from a study of blood T cell repertoires in COVID-19. For the study at large: Samples came from the United States, Italy and Spain, spanning acute and convalescent COVID-19. In each case, the material was cDNA or gDNA derived from T cells, B-cell-depleted T cells, or PBMCs.

The ends were cut back, 6 bases at V and 2 bases at J, with 10 bases in the middle. The CDR3 extends over 13 amino acids. As originally analysed: The assay estimated nucleated cells by amplifying reference gene primers. Only in-frame clones appear in the TCRdb table, and some are missing; sequencing was by immunoSEQ multiplex PCR. For V, J and clone size, that table is used; D and trimming come from the DNA. This table holds fewer than 250,000 clones, 85% to 90% found once. This sequence originates from a man over 45 with acute or convalescent COVID-19. The sample taken for sequencing was peripheral blood. This chain links TRBV12-3 or TRBV12-4 with TRBJ2-5, with D possibly TRBD1 on 6 matching bases. DNA for the CDR3: TGTGCCAGCAGGCCACAGGGTCAAGAGACCCAGTACTTC. Translating it yields CASRPQGQETQYF.